This TCR beta chain was captured in a study of cytomegalovirus exposure and HLA in healthy donors. The CDR3 consists of 18 residues. The PCR employed 60 Vbeta primers together with 13 Jbeta primers. The protocol was immunoSEQ multiplex PCR, while the TCRdb copy is restricted to in-frame clones and leaves out a portion. This table holds 150,000 or so clones, roughly 85% found once. The TCR comes from a man between 35 and 55 years old in good health and CMV-seropositive. The chain joins TRBV21-1 to TRBJ2-2; the table's D gene call, TRBD2, was not cross checked with the DNA. TRBV21-1 corresponds to a pseudogene. The sample consisted of PBMCs. Written as DNA, the CDR3 is TGTGCCAGCAGCGATACCGGGACTACCTCCGGGGGCACCGGGGAGCTGTTTTTT. Its translation: CASSDTGTTSGGTGELFF.